The clone carrying this TCR beta chain turned up a few times. The antigen remains unidentified. The V gene's germline CDR1 is DFQATT and CDR2 SNEGSKA (reference sequence). With 3 bases removed from V and 6 bases from J, the gap between germline ends came to 25 bases. The CDR3 length is 17 residues. The sample comes from a study of T cell repertoires in cytomegalovirus infection. Study-wide results and caveats: HLA-C-restricted CMV-specific TCR beta clonotypes prevailed in the ex vivo response. Cumulative frequency (of public TCR beta family members) identified carriers of CMV plus the relevant HLA.

MiXCR, run by TCRdb on the reads, gives a single entry per CDR3 protein. The sample lists about 130,000 distinct CDR3 sequences; roughly 9% were seen once. This receptor was obtained from a human donor in good health (CMV status not recorded). Some clones in this sample may be carry-over from other donors' samples. The chain couples TRBV20-1 to TRBJ2-3; D is perhaps TRBD2 (5 bases). The source material was PBMCs. In DNA form, the CDR3 reads TGCAGTGCTAGGACCCCGATGTCGGGGATGTCCTCCGATACGCAGTATTTT. As protein: CSARTPMSGMSSDTQYF.